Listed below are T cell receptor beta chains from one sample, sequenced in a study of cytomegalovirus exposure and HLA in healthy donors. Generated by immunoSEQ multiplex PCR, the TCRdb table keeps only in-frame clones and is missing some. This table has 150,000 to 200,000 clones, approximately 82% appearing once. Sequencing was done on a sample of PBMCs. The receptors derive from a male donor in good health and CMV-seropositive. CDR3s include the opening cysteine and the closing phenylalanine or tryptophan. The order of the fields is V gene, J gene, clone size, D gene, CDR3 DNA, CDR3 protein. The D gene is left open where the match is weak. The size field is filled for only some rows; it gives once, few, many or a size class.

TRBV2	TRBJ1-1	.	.	TGTGCCAGCAGAGGCGGGGGACTCATCACCCGGAACACTGAAGCTTTCTTT	CASRGGGLITRNTEAFF
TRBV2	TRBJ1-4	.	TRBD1	TGTGCCAGCACCGGGACAGGGGGCGACGAAAAACTGTTTTTT	CASTGTGGDEKLFF
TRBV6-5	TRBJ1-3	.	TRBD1	TGTGCCAGCAGTCTATCAGGGGGCTCTGGAAACACCATATATTTT	CASSLSGGSGNTIYF
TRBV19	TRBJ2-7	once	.	TGTGCCAGCAGCCGACAGAAATCCAGCCACGAGCAGTACTTC	CASSRQKSSHEQYF
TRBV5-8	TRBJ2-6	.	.	TGTGCCAGCAGCTCAGGACACTTCGGGGCCAACGTCCTGACTTTC	CASSSGHFGANVLTF
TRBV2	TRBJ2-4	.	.	TGTGCCAGCAGTGGGGACTCGGCAGCCAAAAACATTCAGTACTTC	CASSGDSAAKNIQYF
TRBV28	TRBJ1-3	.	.	TGTGCCAGCATCCCACAGAGCTCTGGAAACACCATATATTTT	CASIPQSSGNTIYF
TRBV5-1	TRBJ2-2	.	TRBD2	TGCGCCAGCAGCGTGGGACTAGCCGGCACCGGGGAGCTGTTTTTT	CASSVGLAGTGELFF
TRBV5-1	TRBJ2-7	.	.	TGCGCCAGCACCCTGTTGGGGGGAAGGGAGGAGGAGCAGTACTTC	CASTLLGGREEEQYF
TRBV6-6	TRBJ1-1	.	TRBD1	TGTGCCAGCAGTCAGGGGGGCTGGGGGACTGAAGCTTTCTTT	CASSQGGWGTEAFF
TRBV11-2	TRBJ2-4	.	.	TGTGCCAGCAGTCCCTCCCTCACCTCGGACATTCAGTACTTC	CASSPSLTSDIQYF
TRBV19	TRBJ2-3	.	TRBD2	TGTGCCAGTAGTAGTAGACGGGGACTAGCGGGAGGCACAGATACGCAGTATTTT	CASSSRRGLAGGTDTQYF
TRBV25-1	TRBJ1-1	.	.	TGTGCCAGCAGTGATGTCCAGGGGAGGAACACTGAAGCTTTCTTT	CASSDVQGRNTEAFF
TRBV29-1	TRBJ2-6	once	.	TGCAGCGTAGCGGTTGGGGCCAACGTCCTGACTTTC	CSVAVGANVLTF
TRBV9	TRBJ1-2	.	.	TGTGCCAGCAGCCTCCTAGGGGAATTTTTTGGCTACACCTTC	CASSLLGEFFGYTF
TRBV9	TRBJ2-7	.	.	TGTGCCAGCAGCGTAGCAGGTGCCTCCTACGAGCAGTACTTC	CASSVAGASYEQYF
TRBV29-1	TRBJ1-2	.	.	TGCAGCGTTGAAGATCCGGCAGAGGCGGAGGGCTACACCTTC	CSVEDPAEAEGYTF
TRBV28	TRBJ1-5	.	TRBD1	TGTGCCAGCAGTACAGGGGTGCGAAATCAGCCCCAGCATTTT	CASSTGVRNQPQHF
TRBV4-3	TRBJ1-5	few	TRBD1	TGCGCCAGCAGCCAAGATTGGGACAGGGGCAATCAGCCCCAGCATTTT	CASSQDWDRGNQPQHF
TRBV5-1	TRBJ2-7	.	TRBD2	TGCGCCAGCAGCTTGGGCGGGAGAACCTACGAGCAGTACTTC	CASSLGGRTYEQYF
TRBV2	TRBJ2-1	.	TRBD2	TGTGCCAGCAGTGTAACTAGCGGCTCCTACAATGAGCAGTTCTTC	CASSVTSGSYNEQFF
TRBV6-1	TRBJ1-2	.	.	TGTGCCAGCGAAAGCCTAGCTAACTATGGCTACACCTTC	CASESLANYGYTF
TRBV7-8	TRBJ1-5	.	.	TGTGCCAGCAGCCTCCGGGAATCAGGCAATCAGCCCCAGCATTTT	CASSLRESGNQPQHF
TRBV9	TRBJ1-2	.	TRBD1	TGTGCCAGCAGCGCGACAGGGCTTAACTATGGCTACACCTTC	CASSATGLNYGYTF
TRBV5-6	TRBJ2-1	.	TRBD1	TGTGCCAGCAGCTATTTGAAGACGGGACAGGGTAACAATGAGCAGTTCTTC	CASSYLKTGQGNNEQFF
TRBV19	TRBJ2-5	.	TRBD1	TGTGCCAGTAGTAGCGGCCCCCGGGACAGACAAGAGACCCAGTACTTC	CASSSGPRDRQETQYF
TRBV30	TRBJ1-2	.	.	TGTGCCTGGAAACTGGTCGCTAACTATGGCTACACCTTC	CAWKLVANYGYTF
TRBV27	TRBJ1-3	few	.	TGTGCCAGCAGTTTAATAGCTGGAAACACCATATATTTT	CASSLIAGNTIYF
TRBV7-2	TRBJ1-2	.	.	TGTGCCAGCAGCTTAATGGCCCGCGCGGGGCTCACTAACTATGGCTACACCTTC	CASSLMARAGLTNYGYTF
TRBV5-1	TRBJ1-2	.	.	TGCGCCAGCAGCTTGGGACTGGCGGATCTAGGCTACACCTTC	CASSLGLADLGYTF
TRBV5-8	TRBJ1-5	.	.	TGTGCCAGCAGCTTTGAAGGTCAGGAAAATCAGCCCCAGCATTTT	CASSFEGQENQPQHF
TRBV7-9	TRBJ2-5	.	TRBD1	TGTGCCAGCAGCCCTGGGACAGTAAACCAAGAGACCCAGTACTTC	CASSPGTVNQETQYF
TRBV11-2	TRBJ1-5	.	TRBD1	TGTGCCAGCAGCTTTCGAGGGACAGAGAATAATCAGCCCCAGCATTTT	CASSFRGTENNQPQHF
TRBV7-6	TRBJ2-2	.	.	TGTGCCAGCAGCCGATACACAGGGAGCATGGCCGGGGAGCTGTTTTTT	CASSRYTGSMAGELFF
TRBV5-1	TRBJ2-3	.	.	TGCGCCAGCAGCTTGGCTCAGAACACAGATACGCAGTATTTT	CASSLAQNTDTQYF
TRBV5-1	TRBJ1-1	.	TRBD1	TGCGCCAGCAGCTTGGCGTGGGACAGCACGAGCACTGAAGCTTTCTTT	CASSLAWDSTSTEAFF
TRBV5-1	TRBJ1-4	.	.	TGCGCCAGCAGCTTGCGGGCAGGGAATGAAAAACTGTTTTTT	CASSLRAGNEKLFF
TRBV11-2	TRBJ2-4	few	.	TGTGCCAGCAGCTCTATTAACCCGGGGGGCTTAGCCAAAAACATTCAGTACTTC	CASSSINPGGLAKNIQYF
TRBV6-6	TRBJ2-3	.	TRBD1	TGTGCCAGCAGTTACCCGACAGGGGCAGGAGATACGCAGTATTTT	CASSYPTGAGDTQYF
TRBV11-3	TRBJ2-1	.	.	TGTGCCAGCAGCTTAGATCCGCGTAATGAGCAGTTCTTC	CASSLDPRNEQFF
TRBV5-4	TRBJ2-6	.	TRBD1	TGTGCCAGCAGCCTCGGACAGGGGGCTGGTGGGGCCAACGTCCTGACTTTC	CASSLGQGAGGANVLTF
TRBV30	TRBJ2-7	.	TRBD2	TGTGCCTGGGGCCGGGGGGTAACCTACGAGCAGTACTTC	CAWGRGVTYEQYF
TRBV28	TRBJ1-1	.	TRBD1	TGTGCCAGCAGTTTACTACAGGGGCGAGCTTTCTTT	CASSLLQGRAFF
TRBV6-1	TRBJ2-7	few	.	TGTGCCAGCAGTCCGCAGGGGGGTGGCTCCTACGAGCAGTACTTC	CASSPQGGGSYEQYF